These T cell receptor beta chains were read from a single sample in a study. TCRdb fed the multiplex PCR reads into MiXCR, producing one record per CDR3 protein. The repertoire holds 550 to 800 distinct CDR3 sequences, with around a third as singletons. The sample comprised memory CD4+ T cells sorted from blood. The receptors come from a female donor with breast cancer. The CDR3 runs from the conserved cysteine through the conserved F or W. The D gene is left open where the match is weak. The size entry is marked missing in some rows and otherwise reads once, few, many or a size class.

CDR3 length	clone size	V gene	D gene	J gene	CDR3 DNA	CDR3 protein
13	-	TRBV12-3/TRBV12-4	-	TRBJ1-2	TGTGCCACCGCGCTGACAGTTAACTATGGCTACACCTTC	CATALTVNYGYTF
15	large	TRBV12-3/TRBV12-4	-	TRBJ1-2	TGTGCCAGCAGTCAGCGACAGGTGGGGAACTATGGCTACACCTTC	CASSQRQVGNYGYTF
13	medium-sized	TRBV12-3/TRBV12-4	TRBD1	TRBJ1-2	TGTGCCAGCAGTTCGGACAGGGTCTATGGCTACACCTTC	CASSSDRVYGYTF
13	large	TRBV12-3/TRBV12-4	-	TRBJ1-2	TGTGCCAGCAGTTTCCAGGAGAACTATGGCTACACCTTC	CASSFQENYGYTF
13	few	TRBV12-3/TRBV12-4	-	TRBJ1-2	TGTGCCAGCAGTAGCAGGGGAGCAGGTGGCTACACCTTC	CASSSRGAGGYTF
11	-	TRBV12-3/TRBV12-4	-	TRBJ1-2	TGTGCCAGCAGTTCGGGACCTGGCTACACCTTC	CASSSGPGYTF
12	few	TRBV12-3/TRBV12-4	-	TRBJ1-2	TGTGCCAGCAGTTTAACCGGGACTGGCTACACCTTC	CASSLTGTGYTF
15	-	TRBV12-3/TRBV12-4	TRBD1	TRBJ1-2	TGTGCCAGCAGTTTCAGGGACAGACCAGTCTATGGCTACACCTTC	CASSFRDRPVYGYTF
14	large	TRBV12-3/TRBV12-4	TRBD1	TRBJ1-2	TGTGCCAGCAGTTTAGGACAGGGGACGTATGGCTACACCTTC	CASSLGQGTYGYTF
12	medium-sized	TRBV12-5	-	TRBJ1-2	TGTGCTAGTGGTCCGAAACAGTTTGACTACACCTTC	CASGPKQFDYTF
11	-	TRBV12-3/TRBV12-4	-	TRBJ1-2	TGTGCCAGCAGTTTCTCAAGAGGCTACACCTTC	CASSFSRGYTF
14	-	TRBV12-3/TRBV12-4	-	TRBJ1-2	TGTGCCAGCAGTCCCACTAGGAGTAACTATGGCTACACCTTC	CASSPTRSNYGYTF
16	large	TRBV12-3/TRBV12-4	-	TRBJ1-2	TGTGCCAGCAGTCCGGATACAGGGATAGCTAACTATGGCTACACCTTC	CASSPDTGIANYGYTF
13	large	TRBV12-3/TRBV12-4	-	TRBJ1-2	TGTGCCAGCAGTTTAAGCAAACGGGGCGGCTACACCTTC	CASSLSKRGGYTF
11	many	TRBV12-3/TRBV12-4	-	TRBJ1-2	TGTGCCAGCAGCCAATGGCTGGGCTACACCTTC	CASSQWLGYTF
15	large	TRBV12-5	TRBD1	TRBJ1-2	TGTGCTAGTGGTTTGCCGGGACAGGATCCCCGAGGCTACACCTTC	CASGLPGQDPRGYTF
13	few	TRBV12-3/TRBV12-4	TRBD1	TRBJ1-2	TGTGCCAGCAGACCGGGACAGGACTATGGCTACACCTTC	CASRPGQDYGYTF
15	-	TRBV12-3/TRBV12-4	TRBD1	TRBJ1-2	TGTGCCAGCAGTCCGGGACAGGGGAAAGGCTATGGCTACACCTTC	CASSPGQGKGYGYTF
13	-	TRBV12-3/TRBV12-4	TRBD1	TRBJ1-2	TGTGCCAGCAGTTTGGACAGGTTTGATGGCTACACCTTC	CASSLDRFDGYTF
12	medium-sized	TRBV12-3/TRBV12-4	TRBD1	TRBJ1-2	TGTGCCAGCAGTCGACAGGGTTATGGCTACACCTTC	CASSRQGYGYTF
14	large	TRBV12-3/TRBV12-4	-	TRBJ1-2	TGTGCCAGCAGTTTAGCGGATAGACCCTATGGCTACACCTTC	CASSLADRPYGYTF
13	-	TRBV12-3/TRBV12-4	TRBD1	TRBJ1-2	TGTGCCAGCAGTCGGACAGGACTCTATGGCTACACCTTC	CASSRTGLYGYTF
14	-	TRBV12-3/TRBV12-4	-	TRBJ1-2	TGTGCCAGCAGCCCAAGGGGAGGTGTCTATGGCTACACCTTC	CASSPRGGVYGYTF
12	medium-sized	TRBV12-5	-	TRBJ1-2	TGTGCTAGTGCTCAGGGTAACTATGGCTACACCTTC	CASAQGNYGYTF
13	-	TRBV12-3/TRBV12-4	TRBD1	TRBJ1-2	TGTGCCAACAGCCCGGGACAGGGGTACGACTACACCTTC	CANSPGQGYDYTF
16	medium-sized	TRBV12-3/TRBV12-4	-	TRBJ1-2	TGTGCCAGCAGTTTATCCCACAGAACCCACGTCTATGGCTACACCTTC	CASSLSHRTHVYGYTF
13	few	TRBV12-3/TRBV12-4	TRBD1	TRBJ1-2	TGTGCCAGCAGTCCGACAGGGGTCGGTGGCTACACCTTC	CASSPTGVGGYTF
12	few	TRBV12-3/TRBV12-4	-	TRBJ1-2	TGTGCCAGCAGTTCCAACTACCGTGGCTACACCTTC	CASSSNYRGYTF
12	large	TRBV12-3/TRBV12-4	-	TRBJ1-2	TGTGCCAGCAGTTCCACGGGGTCTGGCTACACCTTC	CASSSTGSGYTF
13	-	TRBV12-3/TRBV12-4	-	TRBJ1-2	TGTGCCAGCAGTTACGTACAGAGCTATGGCTACACCTTC	CASSYVQSYGYTF
12	few	TRBV12-3/TRBV12-4	-	TRBJ1-2	TGTGCCAGCAGTTTCGGCAACTATGGCTACACCTTC	CASSFGNYGYTF
13	-	TRBV12-3/TRBV12-4	TRBD1	TRBJ1-2	TGTGCCAGCAGCCCACAGGGGTCATATGGCTACACCTTC	CASSPQGSYGYTF
13	-	TRBV12-3/TRBV12-4	TRBD1	TRBJ1-2	TGTGCCAGCAGTTTAAGGGACAGCCATGGCTACACCTTC	CASSLRDSHGYTF
14	few	TRBV12-3/TRBV12-4	-	TRBJ1-2	TGTGCCAGCAGTCCCCACATCGAGGACCGTGGCTACACCTTC	CASSPHIEDRGYTF
15	-	TRBV12-3/TRBV12-4	-	TRBJ1-2	TGTGCCAGCAGTCCCTTGGGGCAGGCATTCGATGGCTACACCTTC	CASSPLGQAFDGYTF
13	many	TRBV12-3/TRBV12-4	TRBD1	TRBJ1-2	TGTGCCAGCAGTACGACAGGGAGTAGTGGCTACACCTTC	CASSTTGSSGYTF
12	-	TRBV12-3/TRBV12-4	-	TRBJ1-2	TGTGCCAGCAGTTATGGACTTGAAGGCTACACCTTC	CASSYGLEGYTF
13	large	TRBV12-3/TRBV12-4	-	TRBJ1-2	TGTGCCAGCAGTTTAGTGTCAGACTATGGCTACACCTTC	CASSLVSDYGYTF
14	medium-sized	TRBV12-3/TRBV12-4	TRBD1	TRBJ1-2	TGTGCCAGCAGTCCCGACAGGGAGCGGAGTGGCTACACCTTC	CASSPDRERSGYTF